This T cell receptor beta chain stems from a study of CD8 T cells in Susac syndrome (dated by TCRdb to the late 2010s). Regarding the complete study: Of the Susac syndrome patients who were sequenced, six had clinically active disease and eight were in clinical remission. At blood withdrawal, Susac syndrome patients were therapy-naive, treated with corticosteroids (with IVIg additionally given to some), or treated with IVIg alone. The study used repertoire sequencing to test whether antigen drove CD8+ T cell activation and differentiation in Susac syndrome.

Here is what the overall study found, with its caveats: In the CD4+ T cell repertoire of Susac syndrome patients, clonal expansion was not detected. The study acknowledged that relatively few individuals were included in the TCR sequencing and HLA analysis.

V is reduced by 4 bases and J by 2 bases, leaving a spacing of 13 bases between them. Based on the germline V gene, the CDR1 and CDR2 sequences are KGHDR and SFDVKD. CDR3 length: 15 amino acids, cysteine to phenylalanine. Only the CDR3 DNA stays, 45 bases, in frame from base 1. With regard to this clonotype: Its antigen specificity is not known. Base qualities were left out, and no much larger clone turns up one base away.

RNA was extracted using the RNeasy kit, and about 0.5 to 1 microgram was reverse transcribed with random hexamers. TCR beta CDR3 regions were amplified with the immunoSEQ multiplex PCR assay covering 54 Vbeta and 13 Jbeta segments. To correct PCR amplification bias, a synthetic template baseline was used for both primer optimization and computational correction. From the authors' description of their analysis: Only productive sequences were kept, with reads annotated to V, D and J genes according to IMGT and analyzed in immunoSEQ Analyzer. To calculate clonality, Shannon entropy was normalized by log2 of the number of productive unique sequences and then subtracted from one. For each patient and control, public and private clones were evaluated within the 100 most prevalent clones. A clone was defined as Susac-specific if it was absent from the healthy and MS cohorts, from approximately 980 published viral clones and from other ImmuneACCESS disease sequences. TCRdb reprocessed the public reads (quality trimming at Q25 with fastp, clone calling with MiXCR) and kept in-frame beta chains. Rows with a matching CDR3 protein are joined into one entry that keeps the most common DNA and genes. The V and J calls reflect TCRdb's pipeline rather than the authors' work. The sample table shows under 200,000 distinct CDR3 sequences, and around 90% are seen once. The ten largest make up about 0.09% of the sample.

Peripheral blood CD8+ and CD4+ T cells from healthy donors, Susac syndrome patients and multiple sclerosis patients were profiled by high-throughput TCR beta sequencing. The Susac syndrome patients fulfilled recently defined diagnostic criteria for either definite or probable disease. CD8+ TEMRA cells were enriched by FACS, while bulk CD8+ and CD4+ T cells were purified by magnetic negative isolation. Blood was collected in EDTA tubes and processed within 24 hours, with PBMCs isolated through density gradient centrifugation. PBMCs intended for TCR sequencing were cryopreserved in liquid nitrogen and thawed later in a water bath at 37 degrees C. A purity of at least 90% was achieved for sorted or isolated CD4+, CD8+ and CD8+ TEMRA cells.

This TCR came from a human donor with Susac syndrome. The chain joins TRBV24-1 to TRBJ2-5; there is no confident call for the D gene. The sample was CD4+ T cells from PBMCs. The nucleotides read TGTGCCACCAGTGACAACACCGGGCCTCAAGAGACCCAGTACTTC. Its product reads: CATSDNTGPQETQYF.